The clone carrying this TCR beta chain was detected only a few times. Antigen unknown. This entry belongs to a study of early T cells in non-severe SARS-CoV-2 infection. Attachment of unique molecular identifiers to individual cDNA molecules was performed. MiXCR, run by TCRdb on the 5' RACE reads, gives a single entry per CDR3 protein. The sample has under 35,000 distinct CDR3 sequences, roughly 5% seen once. Regarding the study as a whole: VDJdb matching skewed toward anti-spike CD8 responses, missing private and CD4 specificities.

This receptor was taken from an adult who was a healthcare worker with PCR-confirmed SARS-CoV-2 infection or an uninfected control (not recorded which). Sequencing was done on a sample of whole blood.

CDR3 bases: TGTGCCAGCAGTGGCCAGGCAAGGGGCGAGCAGTACTTC. This gives the protein CASSGQARGEQYF. The chain carries TRBV6-5 and TRBJ2-7; D may be TRBD1 (5 bases). Germline CDR1 MNHEY, CDR2 SVGAGI. The CDR3 has 13 residues. The V end lost 5 bases, the J end lost 6 bases, and 14 bases lay between the germline ends.